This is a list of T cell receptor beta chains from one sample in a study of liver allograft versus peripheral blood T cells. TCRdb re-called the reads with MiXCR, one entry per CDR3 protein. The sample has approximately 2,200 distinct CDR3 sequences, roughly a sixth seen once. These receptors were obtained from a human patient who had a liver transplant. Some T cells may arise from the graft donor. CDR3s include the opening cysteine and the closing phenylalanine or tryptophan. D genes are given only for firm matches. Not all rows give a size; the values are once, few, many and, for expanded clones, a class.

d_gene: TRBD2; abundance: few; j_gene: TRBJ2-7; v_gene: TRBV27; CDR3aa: CASSASGGLHEQYF; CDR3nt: TGTGCCAGCAGTGCTAGCGGGGGGCTCCACGAGCAGTACTTC
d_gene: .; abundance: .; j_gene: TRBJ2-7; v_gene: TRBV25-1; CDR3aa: CASSERPYGDEQYF; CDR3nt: TGTGCCAGCAGTGAGCGGCCTTACGGCGACGAGCAGTACTTC
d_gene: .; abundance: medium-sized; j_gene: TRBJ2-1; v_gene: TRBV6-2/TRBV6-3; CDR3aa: CASSSRGISYNEQFF; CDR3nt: TGTGCCAGCAGTTCCCGCGGTATCTCCTACAATGAGCAGTTCTTC
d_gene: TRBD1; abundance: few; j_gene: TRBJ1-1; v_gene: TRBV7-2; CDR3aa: CASSSTGEAVMNTEAFF; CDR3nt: TGTGCCAGCAGCTCCACAGGGGAGGCGGTGATGAACACTGAAGCTTTCTTT
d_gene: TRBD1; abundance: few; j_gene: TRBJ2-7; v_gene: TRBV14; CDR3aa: CASSRDRGRDEQYF; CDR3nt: TGTGCCAGCAGCCGGGACAGGGGTAGGGACGAGCAGTACTTC
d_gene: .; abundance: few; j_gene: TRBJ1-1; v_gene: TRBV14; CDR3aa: CASSQAGALNTEAFF; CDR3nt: TGTGCCAGCAGCCAAGCAGGGGCCCTGAACACTGAAGCTTTCTTT
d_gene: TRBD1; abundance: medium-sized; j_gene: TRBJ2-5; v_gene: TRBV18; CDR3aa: CASSPLDRGRETQYF; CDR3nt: TGTGCCAGCTCACCTCTCGACAGGGGGCGAGAGACCCAGTACTTC
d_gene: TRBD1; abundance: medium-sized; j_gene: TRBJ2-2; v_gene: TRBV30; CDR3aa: CAWTDRTGQTTTGELFF; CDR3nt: TGTGCCTGGACCGACCGGACAGGCCAAACAACCACCGGGGAGCTGTTTTTT
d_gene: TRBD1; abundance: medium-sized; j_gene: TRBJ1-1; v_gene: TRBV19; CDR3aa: CASSMGTGGRGTEAFF; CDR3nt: TGTGCCAGTAGTATGGGGACAGGGGGCAGAGGGACTGAAGCTTTCTTT
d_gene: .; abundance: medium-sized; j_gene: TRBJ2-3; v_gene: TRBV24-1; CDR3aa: CATRRRGLSTDTQYF; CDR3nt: TGTGCCACACGGAGGCGGGGCTTAAGCACAGATACGCAGTATTTT